This T cell receptor beta chain stems from a study of blood T cells in healthy people across ages. The germline gives CDR1 DFQATT, CDR2 SNEGSKA (reference sequence). CDR3 length equals 16 residues. A J-beta primer mix and a sample-barcoded 5' primer were used in a second PCR of about 7 to 12 cycles. The authors tagged each cDNA molecule using a template-switch adaptor with 12 random nucleotides. Each of the samples gave a minimum of 2.5 million paired-end reads that contained CDR3. TCRdb passed the 5' RACE reads through MiXCR, listing each CDR3 protein once. The data hold about 670,000 distinct CDR3 sequences, with approximately 52% observed a single time.

The sequenced sample was blood. This sequence joins TRBV20-1 and TRBJ2-5; TRBD2 matches at 14 bases. The TCR comes from a woman aged 80 or older in good health. CDR3 DNA sequence: TGCAGCTACCCAAAGACTAGCGGGAGGGGCGGAGAGACCCAGTACTTC. Translated: CSYPKTSGRGGETQYF.